This entry is about one TCR beta chain. Its matching antigen is unknown. The entry originates in a study of cytomegalovirus exposure and HLA in healthy donors. The wider study: Among the approximately 410 genotyped donors, just over 80% were placed in the Caucasian-associated ancestry cluster. Study-level results: The study had only CMV serostatus as immune exposure information.

The study ran its PCR with 60 Vbeta and 13 Jbeta primers. Sequencing used immunoSEQ multiplex PCR; TCRdb keeps in-frame clones, though not all of them. The sample has some 110,000 clones; nearly 85% are singletons. Germline values: CDR1 WNHNN, CDR2 SYGVQD (reference sequence). This CDR3 has 15 amino acids. J lost 4 bases, V lost 2 bases, and 8 bases had no gene match. The sequencing input was PBMCs. The V call is TRBV10-1, the J call TRBJ2-7, with 7 bases matching TRBD2. The receptor was derived from a man younger than 35 in good health and CMV-seronegative. The CDR3 nucleotides read TGCGCCAGCAGTGAGGGGAGAGCGGGATATTACGAGCAGTACTTC. Its protein product is CASSEGRAGYYEQYF.